This TCR beta chain stems from a study of molecular identifiers for immune sequencing clone quantification. CD8+CD4-CCR7+CD45RA+ cells were sorted as naive CD8 T cells. TCRdb reanalysed the PCR reads using MiXCR and keeps one entry per CDR3 protein. The repertoire holds about 640,000 distinct CDR3 sequences, with roughly 21% as singletons. V lost 5 bases and J 5 bases, leaving 16 bases between the germline ends. There are 14 residues in the CDR3. CDR1 is LGHDT, CDR2 YNNKEL, per germline (reference sequence). This clonotype occurred many times. The sequence was collected from a human donor in good health. Some libraries in this study had Jurkat cell RNA spiked in. The chain carries TRBV3-1 and TRBJ2-7; weak D call: TRBD2 (6 bases). Sample: naive CD8+ T cells from blood, with Jurkat cell RNA spiked in. As for subset: FACS-sorted CD8+CD4-CCR7+CD45RA+ naive T cells. CDR3 bases: TGTGCCAGCAGCGGGACTCGGAGATGGAACGAGCAGTACTTC. Its translation is CASSGTRRWNEQYF.